The next 25 T cell receptor beta chains were all read from a single sample in a study of blood T cell repertoires in COVID-19. Here immunoSEQ multiplex PCR was the method, and the copy in TCRdb shows in-frame clones only, minus some. This table holds about 240,000 clones, 80% to 85% found once. Sequencing was done on a sample of peripheral blood. These receptors all come from a woman between 18 and 30 years old with acute or convalescent COVID-19.

This rearrangement joins TRBV5-1 to TRBJ2-7; D gene unclear. Germline V gene sequence: CDR1 SGHRS, CDR2 YFSETQ. Trimming cost V 4 bases and J 2 bases, with 16 bases left between them. CDR3 length equals 15 residues. As DNA, the CDR3 is TGCGCCAGCAGCATGGATCAGGATAGAGCCTACGAGCAGTACTTC. Residues: CASSMDQDRAYEQYF. Full variable domain (missing parts from reference TRBV5-1 and TRBJ2-7): KAGVTQTPRYLIKTRGQQVTLSCSPISGHRSVSWYQQTPGQGLQFLFEYFSETQRNKGNFPGRFSGRQFSNSRSEMNVSTLELGDSALYLCASSMDQDRAYEQYFGPGTRLTVT.

The chain has TRBV18 and TRBJ2-6; TRBD2 might be the D (5 bases). The germline V gene encodes CDR1 KGHSH and CDR2 LQKENI. This CDR3 region has 15 residues. The V end lost 1 base, the J end lost 4 bases, and 8 bases lay between the germline ends. CDR3 residues: CASSPLREGANVLTF. DNA of the CDR3: TGTGCCAGCTCACCACTTAGGGAGGGGGCCAACGTCCTGACTTTC. The complete variable domain, with remaining parts taken from reference TRBV18 and TRBJ2-6, reads NAGVMQNPRHLVRRRGQEARLRCSPMKGHSHVYWYRQLPEEGLKFMVYLQKENIIDESGMPKERFSAEFPKEGPSILRIQQVVRGDSAAYFCASSPLREGANVLTFGAGSRLTVL.

Only a few counts were recorded for this clone. V gene TRBV5-5 combines with J gene TRBJ1-2; D is perhaps TRBD1 (6 bases). The germline gives CDR1 SGHKS, CDR2 YYEKEE (reference sequence). Between the trimmed V and J ends, which lost 2 bases and 7 bases, there was a span of 15 bases. The CDR3 is made up of 14 amino acids. CDR3 DNA sequence: TGTGCCAGCAGCTTTCAATACAGGGAATTTGGCTACACCTTC. This gives the protein CASSFQYREFGYTF.

Of note for this clone: Additional DNA sequences in this sample encode the identical CDR3. The chain recombines TRBV6-4 with TRBJ2-1, with 10 bases that match TRBD2. The J segment lost 0 bases and the V segment lost 4 bases, leaving 0 bases of the junction unmatched. Germline CDR1 reads MRHNA; CDR2 reads SNTAGT. This CDR3 region has 15 residues. The CDR3 sequence is CASSGTSGSYNEQFF. CDR3 nucleotides: TGTGCCAGCAGTGGGACTAGCGGCTCCTACAATGAGCAGTTCTTC.

The chain uses TRBV7-8 and TRBJ1-2; D is ambiguous. The ends were cut back, 3 bases at V and 2 bases at J, with 7 bases in the middle. The CDR3 consists of 13 residues. Germline V lookup: CDR1 SGHVS, CDR2 FQNEAQ. Here the CDR3 reads CASSFSENYGYTF. CDR3 coding DNA: TGTGCCAGCAGCTTTTCGGAGAACTATGGCTACACCTTC.

The chain links TRBV9 to TRBJ2-3, with a weak D call TRBD1 (6 bases). Between the trimmed V and J ends, which lost 0 bases and 5 bases, there was a span of 13 bases. Germline V lookup: CDR1 SGDLS, CDR2 YYNGEE. The CDR3 runs 15 residues. This CDR3 reads CASSVDSRGLDTQYF. DNA for the CDR3: TGTGCCAGCAGCGTAGATTCCAGGGGCTTAGATACGCAGTATTTT.

The chain links TRBV11-2 to TRBJ2-1; D unresolved. The V end lost 2 bases, the J end lost 0 bases, and 14 bases lay between the germline ends. This CDR3 region has 17 residues. Germline CDR1 reads SGHAT; CDR2 reads FQNNGV. The DNA of the CDR3 is TGTGCCAGCAGCTTATTTCAAGGTTCTAGCTCCTACAATGAGCAGTTCTTC. Protein: CASSLFQGSSSYNEQFF.

The rearrangement joins TRBV5-1 to TRBJ2-7, with D possibly TRBD2 on 7 matching bases. The V gene's germline CDR1 is SGHRS and CDR2 YFSETQ. Deletions cut 4 bases from V and 5 bases from J, with 13 bases between. CDR3 length: 13 amino acids. The CDR3 loop is CASSPGGFDEQYF. CDR3 in DNA: TGCGCCAGCAGCCCGGGGGGCTTTGACGAGCAGTACTTC.

The rearrangement uses TRBV18 and TRBJ2-5; D may be TRBD2 (7 bases). CDR1 and CDR2 (germline): KGHSH, LQKENI. The CDR3 runs 14 residues. V was trimmed by 5 bases and J by 5 bases, leaving 15 bases between them. CDR3 sequence (DNA): TGTGCCAGCTCAAGGTCCGGGGGGCTGGAGACCCAGTACTTC. It specifies CASSRSGGLETQYF.

This clone was recorded at least ten times. The chain uses TRBV10-1 and TRBJ2-2, with TRBD2 matching over 9 bases. Germline values: CDR1 WNHNN, CDR2 SYGVQD (reference sequence). V trimming: 8 bases; J trimming: 7 bases; junction bases outside the gene matches: 8. CDR3 length equals 14 residues. Here the CDR3 DNA reads TGCGCCAGCCGGACTAGCGAACAATACGGGGAGCTGTTTTTT. Translating gives CASRTSEQYGELFF.

V and J are TRBV16 and TRBJ2-1; 7 bases are shared with TRBD1. Germline V gene data show CDR1 as KGHSY and CDR2 as FQNENV. V trimming: 3 bases; J trimming: 9 bases; junction bases outside the gene matches: 14. The CDR3 sequence is 16 residues long. The CDR3 loop reads CASSHPLRGPVGEQFF. The CDR3 DNA reads TGTGCCAGCAGCCACCCCTTAAGGGGGCCAGTGGGTGAGCAGTTCTTC.

This clone was recorded only once. The chain combines TRBV28 with TRBJ1-4; 7 bases are shared with TRBD1. This CDR3 is 13 amino acids long. Germline-derived CDR1 and CDR2 are MDHEN and SYDVKM. J gave up 7 bases and V 6 bases, and 5 bases lay outside the gene matches. Here the CDR3 DNA reads TGTGCCAGCAGGGACACAGGGGCTGAAAAACTGTTTTTT. The encoded protein is CASRDTGAEKLFF. Full variable domain (missing parts from reference TRBV28 and TRBJ1-4): DVKVTQSSRYLVKRTGEKVFLECVQDMDHENMFWYRQDPGLGLRLIYFSYDVKMKEKGDIPEGYSVSREKKERFSLILESASTNQTSMYLCASRDTGAEKLFFGSGTQLSVL.

V is TRBV2 and J is TRBJ1-2; 9 nucleotides align to TRBD1. The CDR3 totals 15 residues. The ends lost 9 bases at V and 0 bases at J; junction bases unmatched: 8. The germline gives CDR1 SNHLY, CDR2 FYNNEI. The CDR3 region is CAREQGQGANYGYTF. In DNA form, the CDR3 reads TGTGCCAGGGAACAGGGACAGGGAGCTAACTATGGCTACACCTTC.

The chain is built from TRBV2 and TRBJ1-4, with D hard to call. Germline V gene lookup returns CDR1 SNHLY and CDR2 FYNNEI. CDR3 size: 18 residues. The V and J ends lost 0 bases and 7 bases respectively, with 21 bases between them. The CDR3 nucleotides are TGTGCCAGCAGTGAAGCCTACGGACTCTTCGCGCTTAGTGAAAAACTGTTTTTT. As protein: CASSEAYGLFALSEKLFF.

The V gene is TRBV7-9, the J gene TRBJ2-5; no definite D call. V was clipped by 2 bases and J by 4 bases, with 8 bases between them. This CDR3 is built from 13 residues. Germline lookup yields CDR1 SEHNR and CDR2 FQNEAQ (reference sequence). The CDR3 spells CASSLLGRETQYF. As DNA, the CDR3 is TGTGCCAGCAGCTTATTGGGCAGAGAGACCCAGTACTTC.

The chain has TRBV27 and TRBJ1-1, with unresolved D. CDR3 length equals 11 residues. The V gene's germline CDR1 is MNHEY and CDR2 SMNVEV (reference sequence). Trimming stripped 10 bases from V and 8 bases from J, with 14 bases between. The chain's CDR3 is CATFDGEEAFF. The CDR3 DNA follows: TGTGCCACCTTCGATGGGGAGGAAGCTTTCTTT.

The chain combines TRBV20-1 with TRBJ1-1; D possibly corresponds to TRBD1 (5 bases). Per germline, CDR1 DFQATT and CDR2 SNEGSKA (reference sequence). V shed 6 bases and J shed 8 bases, with 13 bases lying between them. The CDR3 contains 11 residues. The CDR3 sequence: CSADPTVEAFF. CDR3 bases: TGCAGTGCCGATCCGACAGTAGAAGCTTTCTTT.

This rearrangement joins TRBV6-5 to TRBJ1-1; weak D call: TRBD1 (5 bases). The ends were cut back, 6 bases at V and 8 bases at J, with 10 bases in the middle. The CDR3 has 11 residues. Germline V gene lookup returns CDR1 MNHEY and CDR2 SVGAGI. The CDR3 DNA reads TGTGCCAGCAGCTCGGGGGTGGAAGCTTTCTTT. Protein sequence: CASSSGVEAFF.

This clone was found once. The chain couples TRBV6-2 or TRBV6-3 to TRBJ1-1, with TRBD1 matching over 9 bases. V dropped 0 bases and J dropped 7; count of bases not matched to a gene: 9. This CDR3 is 16 amino acids long. The germline V gene has CDR1 MNHEY and CDR2 SVGEGT. DNA of the CDR3: TGTGCCAGCAGTTACTCGAAGGACAGGGGCGAGTATGAAGCTTTCTTT. As protein: CASSYSKDRGEYEAFF.

The chain couples TRBV3-1 (or the pseudogene TRBV3-2) to TRBJ2-1; D ambiguous. CDR3 size: 12 residues. Deletions cut 2 bases from V and 7 bases from J, with 6 bases between. The germline V gene encodes CDR1 LGHDT and CDR2 YNNKEL (reference sequence). The CDR3 sequence is CASSQLRNEQFF. CDR3 DNA: TGTGCCAGCAGCCAATTGCGGAATGAGCAGTTCTTC.

This clone was seen once. This chain links TRBV3-1 (or the pseudogene TRBV3-2) with TRBJ2-4, with 8 bases fitting TRBD1. Germline CDR1 is LGHDT and CDR2 is YNNKEL (reference sequence). V lost 4 bases to trimming and J lost 0 bases; unmatched junction nucleotides: 5. The CDR3 covers 16 residues. DNA of the CDR3: TGTGCCAGCAGCCCCAGGACAGGGTTAGCCAAAAACATTCAGTACTTC. Protein sequence: CASSPRTGLAKNIQYF.

In its sample, this clone was seen once. V usage is TRBV5-5 and J usage is TRBJ2-3; D is uncertain. The CDR3 is 14 residues long. Trimming stripped 0 bases from V and 2 bases from J, with 7 bases between. Looked up from germline, CDR1 is SGHKS and CDR2 is YYEKEE (reference sequence). As DNA, the CDR3 is TGTGCCAGCAGCTTGGTGTCTCCCACAGATACGCAGTATTTT. It translates to CASSLVSPTDTQYF.

Worth noting for this clone: One end of the junction fails to match germline, which may point to a read error. The chain carries TRBV7-7 and TRBJ2-3, with D perhaps TRBD2 (6 bases). Germline V CDR1 and CDR2: SSHAT, FNYEAQ (reference sequence). The CDR3 covers 15 residues. The CDR3 protein is CASSLNPGVGDTQYF. CDR3 nucleotide sequence: TGTGCTAGCAGCTTAAATCCGGGAGTGGGGGATACGCAGTATTTT. The complete variable domain, with remaining parts taken from reference TRBV7-7 and TRBJ2-3, reads GAGVSQSPRYKVTKRGQDVTLRCDPISSHATLYWYQQALGQGPEFLTYFNYEAQPDKSGLPSDRFSAERPEGSISTLTIQRTEQRDSAMYRCASSLNPGVGDTQYFGPGTRLTVL.

The CDR3 sequence is CASSRNAVETQYF. CDR3 nucleotide sequence: TGTGCCAGCAGCCGTAACGCAGTAGAGACCCAGTACTTC. The chain links TRBV7-8 to TRBJ2-5; D is undetermined. V lost 5 bases and J lost 4, with 11 bases in between. The CDR3 runs to 13 residues. Germline V gene lookup returns CDR1 SGHVS and CDR2 FQNEAQ.

This clone showed up just once. The rearrangement uses TRBV29-1 and TRBJ2-3; 7 bases line up with TRBD2. This CDR3 is built from 16 residues. Germline V CDR1 and CDR2: SQVTM, ANQGSEA. V was clipped by 6 bases and J by 0 bases; unmatched bases: 12. The CDR3 bases are TGCAGCGTCCGATATATCCATAGCGGGAGCACAGATACGCAGTATTTT. Residues: CSVRYIHSGSTDTQYF.